These 15 T cell receptor beta chains came from one sample sequenced in a study of blood T cell repertoires in COVID-19. Sequencing was performed with immunoSEQ multiplex PCR; in TCRdb, only in-frame clones are kept and a portion is missing. This table has 210,000 or so clones, around nine tenths appearing once. Sequences were obtained from peripheral blood. The receptors originated from a man aged 35-49 years with acute or convalescent COVID-19.

V usage is TRBV5-6 and J usage is TRBJ1-6, with D possibly TRBD1 on 6 matching bases. In germline, CDR1 is SGHDT, CDR2 YYEEEE. Trimming took off 0 bases at V and 0 bases at J, with 7 bases between the two ends. This CDR3 contains 16 residues. CDR3 residues: CASSLGGGSYNSPLHF. In DNA form, the CDR3 reads TGTGCCAGCAGCTTGGGAGGGGGCTCCTATAATTCACCCCTCCACTTT. The full variable domain, in which reference TRBV5-6 and TRBJ1-6 provide the parts outside the CDR3, is DAGVTQSPTHLIKTRGQQVTLRCSPKSGHDTVSWYQQALGQGPQFIFQYYEEEERQRGNFPDRFSGHQFPNYSSELNVNALLLGDSALYLCASSLGGGSYNSPLHFGNGTRLTVT.

The gene calls are TRBV9 and TRBJ1-2; maybe TRBD1 (6 bases). With 0 bases removed from V and 3 bases from J, the gap between germline ends came to 12 bases. CDR1 is SGDLS and CDR2 is YYNGEE in the germline V gene. The CDR3 runs 15 residues. CDR3 sequence (DNA): TGTGCCAGCAGCGTAGGTCACAGGGCGGACTATGGCTACACCTTC. As protein: CASSVGHRADYGYTF.

The V call is TRBV5-6, the J call TRBJ1-2, with no clear D. V lost 2 bases and J 7 bases, leaving 12 bases between the germline ends. This CDR3 region has 13 residues. Per the germline V gene, CDR1 is SGHDT and CDR2 is YYEEEE. The CDR3, as DNA: TGTGCCAGCAGCTTCGAGTTGCTGAGTGGCTACACCTTC. Translated, it gives CASSFELLSGYTF.

The chain is built from TRBV30 and TRBJ1-2, with 9 nucleotides matching TRBD1. Germline CDR1 and CDR2: GTSNPN and SVGIG (reference sequence). The CDR3 consists of 14 residues. The ends lost 0 bases at V and 6 bases at J; junction bases unmatched: 5. CDR3 coding DNA: TGTGCCTGGAGTGTGTACAGGGGGCTGGATGGCTACACCTTC. It translates to CAWSVYRGLDGYTF.

The gene calls are TRBV3-1 (or the pseudogene TRBV3-2) and TRBJ2-1, with TRBD1 matching over 9 bases. The CDR3 has 14 amino acids. J was trimmed by 12 bases and V by 1 base; bases with no gene match: 7. Germline V gives CDR1 LGHDT, CDR2 YNNKEL (reference sequence). This CDR3 reads CASSQVGTGLRQFF. The CDR3 DNA reads TGTGCCAGCAGCCAAGTCGGGACAGGGTTGCGGCAGTTCTTC.

The chain carries TRBV7-2 and TRBJ1-2; 9 positions match TRBD1. The CDR3 has 14 residues. V shed 4 bases and J 7 bases; nucleotides not matched to a gene: 7. The germline V gene encodes CDR1 SGHTA and CDR2 FQGNSA. This chain's CDR3 is CASSSVQGAGGYTF. CDR3 DNA: TGTGCCAGCAGCTCCGTACAGGGGGCGGGTGGCTACACCTTC.

The V call is TRBV3-1 (or the pseudogene TRBV3-2), the J call TRBJ2-7, with 12 bases matching TRBD1. The CDR3 length is 16 residues. After removal of 1 base from V and 6 bases from J, the junction contained 7 bases not matched to a gene. The germline V gene has CDR1 LGHDT and CDR2 YNNKEL (reference sequence). CDR3 in amino acids: CASSQGVGQGAGEQYF. The CDR3 nucleotides read TGTGCCAGCAGCCAAGGCGTGGGACAGGGGGCTGGCGAGCAGTACTTC.

This rearrangement joins TRBV3-1 (or the pseudogene TRBV3-2) to TRBJ1-6, with D possibly TRBD1 on 6 matching bases. In germline, CDR1 is LGHDT, CDR2 YNNKEL (reference sequence). The V end was cut by 2 bases, the J end by 8 bases, with 13 bases between. The length of the CDR3 is 15 residues. CDR3 sequence: CASSQFQPGDSPLHF. CDR3 coding DNA: TGTGCCAGCAGCCAATTTCAACCAGGGGATTCACCCCTCCACTTT.

The chain couples TRBV2 to TRBJ1-1, with TRBD1 matching 8 bases. Germline-derived CDR1 and CDR2 are SNHLY and FYNNEI. J was trimmed by 7 bases and V by 7 bases; bases with no gene match: 8. This CDR3 comprises 13 residues. The CDR3 DNA reads as TGTGCCAGCACCACCGGGACAGGCTATGAAGCTTTCTTT. It translates to CASTTGTGYEAFF.

The chain recombines TRBV5-6 with TRBJ1-6; possibly TRBD1 for D (6 bases). Germline CDR1 is SGHDT and CDR2 is YYEEEE. CDR3 length: 15 residues. V was trimmed by 1 base and J by 7 bases, leaving 12 bases between them. The CDR3 DNA sequence: TGTGCCAGCAGCTTGCCACAGGGAGTGAATTCACCCCTCCACTTT. It is translated as CASSLPQGVNSPLHF. The full variable domain, its missing parts supplied by reference TRBV5-6 and TRBJ1-6, is DAGVTQSPTHLIKTRGQQVTLRCSPKSGHDTVSWYQQALGQGPQFIFQYYEEEERQRGNFPDRFSGHQFPNYSSELNVNALLLGDSALYLCASSLPQGVNSPLHFGNGTRLTVT.

The genes are TRBV28 and TRBJ1-1, with 11 nucleotides matching TRBD1. Germline V gene sequence: CDR1 MDHEN, CDR2 SYDVKM. The trim removed 5 bases at V and 5 bases at J, leaving 4 bases unmatched. The CDR3 covers 14 residues. The CDR3 nucleotides read TGTGCCAGCAGTCCGGACAGGGGGCGAACTGAAGCTTTCTTT. Amino acid sequence: CASSPDRGRTEAFF.

The genes are TRBV7-8 and TRBJ1-5, with 10 nucleotides matching TRBD1. The trim removed 7 bases at V and 0 bases at J, leaving 12 bases unmatched. Germline assignment: CDR1 SGHVS and CDR2 FQNEAQ. The CDR3 extends over 18 amino acids. The CDR3 nucleotides read TGTGCCAGCACTGTACTGGGACAGGGGTCGCATAGCAATCAGCCCCAGCATTTT. It yields the protein CASTVLGQGSHSNQPQHF. Full variable domain (rest looked up from reference TRBV7-8 and TRBJ1-5): GAGVSQSPRYKVAKRGQDVALRCDPISGHVSLFWYQQALGQGPEFLTYFQNEAQLDKSGLPSDRFFAERPEGSVSTLKIQRTQQEDSAVYLCASTVLGQGSHSNQPQHFGDGTRLSIL.

The table lists this clone with a count of one. The chain combines TRBV24-1 with TRBJ1-1, with 7 bases fitting TRBD1. There are 13 residues in the CDR3. Germline trimming cut 4 bases from V and 7 bases from J; bases unmatched to any gene: 5. Germline CDR1 reads KGHDR; CDR2 reads SFDVKD. CDR3 amino acids: CATSETWTGEAFF. The CDR3 DNA sequence: TGTGCCACCAGTGAAACTTGGACAGGTGAAGCTTTCTTT.

The gene calls are TRBV5-6 and TRBJ2-3, with D unresolved. Per germline, CDR1 SGHDT and CDR2 YYEEEE. This CDR3 is built from 15 residues. Trimming shortened V by 0 bases and J by 0 bases, and 8 bases separated the two germline ends. The CDR3 spells CASSLEQYSTDTQYF. The CDR3 region has the DNA TGTGCCAGCAGCTTGGAACAATATAGCACAGATACGCAGTATTTT.

V and J are TRBV28 and TRBJ2-7; 10 nucleotides agree with TRBD2. The germline CDR1 and CDR2 sequences are MDHEN and SYDVKM. CDR3 length: 15 amino acids. Trimming at V came to 4 bases and at J to 3 bases, leaving 6 bases not matched to a gene. For the CDR3, the DNA is TGTGCCAGCAGTTCCGGGACTAGCGCGTACTACGAGCAGTACTTC. Translating gives CASSSGTSAYYEQYF.